Sequencing of this TCR beta chain was carried out in a study of blood T cells in healthy people across ages. The use of a sample-barcoded 5' primer and a J-beta primer mix characterized a second PCR of 7 to 11 cycles. TCRdb processed the 5' RACE reads anew with MiXCR; each CDR3 protein has one entry. Here the sample spans about 670,000 distinct CDR3 sequences, about 43% being singletons. There are 15 residues in the CDR3. The V and J ends lost 3 bases and 0 bases, in that order; junction bases with no gene match: 5. The germline CDR1 and CDR2 sequences are SGHTA and FQGNSA. The J gene is TRBJ2-7, the V gene TRBV7-2; the match to TRBD2 covers 7 bases. The sequence was obtained from a man aged 80 or over in good health. Sequencing input: blood. CDR3 protein: CASSFGGLLSYEQYF. For the CDR3, the DNA is TGTGCCAGCAGCTTCGGGGGACTACTCTCCTACGAGCAGTACTTC.